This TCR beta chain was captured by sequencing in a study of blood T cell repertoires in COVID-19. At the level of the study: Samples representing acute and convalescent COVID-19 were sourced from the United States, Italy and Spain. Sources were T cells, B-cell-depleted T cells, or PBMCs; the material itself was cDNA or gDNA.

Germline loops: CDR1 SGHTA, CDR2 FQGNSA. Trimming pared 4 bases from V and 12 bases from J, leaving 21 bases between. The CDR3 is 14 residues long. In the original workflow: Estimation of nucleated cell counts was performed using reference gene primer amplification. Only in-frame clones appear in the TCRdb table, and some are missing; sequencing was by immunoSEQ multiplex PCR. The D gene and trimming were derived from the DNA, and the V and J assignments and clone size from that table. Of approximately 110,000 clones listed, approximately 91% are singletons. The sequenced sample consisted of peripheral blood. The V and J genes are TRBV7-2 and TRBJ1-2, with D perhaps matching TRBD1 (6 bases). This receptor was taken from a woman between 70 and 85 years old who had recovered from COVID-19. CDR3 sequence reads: CASSSWTVSLSDTF. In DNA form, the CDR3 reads TGTGCCAGCAGCTCGTGGACAGTTTCCCTTTCAGACACCTTC. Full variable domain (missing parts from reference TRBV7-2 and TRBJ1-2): GAGVSQSPSNKVTEKGKDVELRCDPISGHTALYWYRQSLGQGLEFLIYFQGNSAPDKSGLPSDRFSAERTGGSVSTLTIQRTQQEDSAVYLCASSSWTVSLSDTFGSGTRLTVV.